Presented here are 5 T cell receptor beta chains from one specimen sequenced in a study of T cell responses to AZD1222 COVID-19 vaccine (dated by TCRdb to the early 2020s). The sample's time point label, in plain terms: baseline before first vaccination. The sample's treatment or condition label, decoded: meningococcal conjugate vaccine given as trial control. To prepare the library, the immunoSEQ multiplex PCR assay was applied. The clones in this table, taken by TCRdb from immuneACCESS, are in-frame only. Not every clone is retained; where verified, under half of the shortfall comes from an unresolved V gene, and the cause of the rest is unknown. The sample data list 200,000 or so clones, and over 80% of these were observed just once. In total, the top ten clones hold about 3% of the sample. The material was peripheral blood, obtained on day 0 of MenACWY control vaccination. Source of these receptors: an adult in good health.

The rearrangement links TRBV14 to TRBJ2-7; D may be TRBD1 (5 bases). Per the germline V gene, CDR1 is SGHDN and CDR2 is FVKESK. V lost 3 bases and J lost 1, with 7 bases in between. The CDR3 contains 13 residues. The CDR3 loop is CASSHRVSYEQYF. The CDR3 region has the DNA TGTGCCAGCAGCCACAGGGTTTCCTACGAGCAGTACTTC.

This clone was seen only once. The V call is TRBV5-1, the J call TRBJ1-5; 8 bases line up with TRBD1. The CDR3 extends over 16 amino acids. V shed 4 bases, J shed 0 bases, and the junction held 6 bases outside the gene matches. The germline gives CDR1 SGHRS, CDR2 YFSETQ. The CDR3 coding sequence is TGCGCCAGCAGCGAGGGGACAGGTGATAGCAATCAGCCCCAGCATTTT. Protein sequence: CASSEGTGDSNQPQHF.

This sequence joins TRBV7-9 and TRBJ2-5, with TRBD2 matching 8 bases. This CDR3 is built from 18 residues. V lost 4 bases, J lost 4 bases, and 17 bases stayed unmatched. The germline V gene has CDR1 SEHNR and CDR2 FQNEAQ (reference sequence). This CDR3 is CASSSPSGGAVKRETQYF. In DNA form, the CDR3 reads TGTGCCAGCAGCTCGCCCAGCGGGGGCGCGGTGAAACGAGAGACCCAGTACTTC.

V gene TRBV4-1 combines with J gene TRBJ2-1; no definite D call. The CDR3 runs 15 residues. V lost 2 bases to trimming and J lost 7 bases, with 15 bases between them. Per the germline V gene, CDR1 is MGHRA and CDR2 is YSYEKL. The CDR3 region is CASSQPVGSKNEQFF. CDR3 DNA: TGCGCCAGCAGCCAACCGGTAGGCTCCAAAAATGAGCAGTTCTTC.

This clone is a singleton in its sample. V and J are TRBV3-1 (or the pseudogene TRBV3-2) and TRBJ2-1, with D maybe TRBD2 (5 bases). The CDR3 spans 11 residues. The V end lost 9 bases, the J end lost 3 bases, and 6 bases lay between the germline ends. Germline CDR1 and CDR2: LGHDT and YNNKEL (reference sequence). Here the CDR3 reads CASSVYNEQFF. CDR3 in DNA: TGTGCCAGTAGCGTCTACAATGAGCAGTTCTTC.